Sequencing of this T cell receptor (beta chain) was carried out in a study of shared T cell receptors in the human thymus. TCRdb keeps only in-frame clones here, not all; method: immunoSEQ multiplex PCR. The sample contains 500,000 to 750,000 clones, approximately 87% of which appear only once. Germline V lookup: CDR1 SGHNT, CDR2 YYREEE (reference sequence). V gave up 4 bases and J gave up 3 bases, with 20 bases separating them. This CDR3 comprises 16 residues. These data also formed part of another study, on human thymus T cells. That work adds: Donor material was obtained from healthy Finnish infants undergoing corrective surgery for congenital heart defects. Corrective heart surgery yielded resections, and these provided the thymus tissue. The related literature has documented a marked overlap of thymic repertoires among unrelated individuals.

The sequence was obtained from a boy in the first two years of life with a congenital heart defect. V gene TRBV5-4 combines with J gene TRBJ2-7; the D gene is possibly TRBD2 (5 bases). The source material was thymocytes. The CDR3 nucleotides read TGTGCCAGCAGCCCGGAAACTACGAGGGTCGGCTACGAGCAGTACTTC. It codes for CASSPETTRVGYEQYF.